The rows below give T cell receptor beta chains drawn from one sample of a study of tissue T cells after allogeneic stem cell transplantation. Method: immunoSEQ multiplex PCR; TCRdb's copy keeps in-frame clones and lacks some. The sample yields about 4,700 clones, more than 65% seen once. The sample was duodenal tissue, taken at autopsy. Receptor source: a female patient aged 18 to 49 with steroid-refractory graft-versus-host disease after an allogeneic stem cell transplant. Part of the T cell pool may stem from the graft donor. Both conserved end residues are part of each CDR3. The D gene is left open where the match is weak. The size entry is marked missing in some rows and otherwise reads once, few, many or a size class.

v_gene	d_gene	j_gene	abundance	CDR3nt	CDR3aa
TRBV7-3	NA	TRBJ2-7	NA	TGTGCCAGCAGCTTAAGTGGGGGGCGATTCTACGAGCAGTACTTC	CASSLSGGRFYEQYF
TRBV5-1	NA	TRBJ2-5	NA	TGCGCCAGCAGTCCCTTATGGGGAGGAGAGACCCAGTACTTC	CASSPLWGGETQYF
TRBV9	NA	TRBJ2-1	NA	TGTGCCAGCAGCCCCCGAGGCTTCCCCTTTTACAATGAGCAGTTCTTC	CASSPRGFPFYNEQFF
TRBV27	TRBD2	TRBJ2-3	NA	TGTGCCAGCAGGATAGCGGGAGCGGGTCCAGATACGCAGTATTTT	CASRIAGAGPDTQYF
TRBV19	TRBD1	TRBJ1-5	few	TGTGCCAGTAGATTAGACAGGGTAGGCAATCAGCCCCAGCATTTT	CASRLDRVGNQPQHF
TRBV27	NA	TRBJ2-1	NA	TGTGCCAGCAGTTTGGGTGGAGTCTACAATGAGCAGTTCTTC	CASSLGGVYNEQFF
TRBV27	TRBD2	TRBJ2-1	NA	TGTGCCAGCAGTCGGACTAGCGTTTATTACAATGAGCAGTTCTTC	CASSRTSVYYNEQFF
TRBV4-2	NA	TRBJ2-7	NA	TGTGCCAGCAGCCAAGATAACGGGAGATACGAGCAGTACTTC	CASSQDNGRYEQYF
TRBV9	NA	TRBJ2-7	once	TGTGCCAGCAGCGTAGAGGGACTTAGCAACGAGCAGTACTTC	CASSVEGLSNEQYF
TRBV2	NA	TRBJ2-4	few	TGTGCCAGCAGAACACTAGCCAAAAACATTCAGTACTTC	CASRTLAKNIQYF
TRBV6-6	NA	TRBJ2-7	NA	TGTGCCAGCACAGGTCAAGAGACATCCTACGAGCAGTACTTC	CASTGQETSYEQYF
TRBV7-9	NA	TRBJ2-2	few	TGTGCCAGCAGCTCGACAGGGAACACCGGGGAGCTGTTTTTT	CASSSTGNTGELFF
TRBV4-2	TRBD2	TRBJ2-7	NA	TGTGCCAGCAGCCAAGCGGGACTAGCGGGAAACTACGAGCAGTACTTC	CASSQAGLAGNYEQYF
TRBV11-2	NA	TRBJ2-7	NA	TGTGCCAGCAGCTTAGCCAGGAGTTGGGACGAGCAGTACTTC	CASSLARSWDEQYF
TRBV2	TRBD1	TRBJ1-2	few	TGTGCCAGCAGTGTCGGGACAGGGGGCGCGAGGGCTGGCTACACCTTC	CASSVGTGGARAGYTF
TRBV9	NA	TRBJ2-5	NA	TGTGCCAGCAGCGTAGCTTTGTTTGGGGGAGCGCGGGAGACCCAGTACTTC	CASSVALFGGARETQYF
TRBV19	NA	TRBJ1-5	NA	TGTGCCAGTAGCCGTTGGAACAGCAATCAGCCCCAGCATTTT	CASSRWNSNQPQHF